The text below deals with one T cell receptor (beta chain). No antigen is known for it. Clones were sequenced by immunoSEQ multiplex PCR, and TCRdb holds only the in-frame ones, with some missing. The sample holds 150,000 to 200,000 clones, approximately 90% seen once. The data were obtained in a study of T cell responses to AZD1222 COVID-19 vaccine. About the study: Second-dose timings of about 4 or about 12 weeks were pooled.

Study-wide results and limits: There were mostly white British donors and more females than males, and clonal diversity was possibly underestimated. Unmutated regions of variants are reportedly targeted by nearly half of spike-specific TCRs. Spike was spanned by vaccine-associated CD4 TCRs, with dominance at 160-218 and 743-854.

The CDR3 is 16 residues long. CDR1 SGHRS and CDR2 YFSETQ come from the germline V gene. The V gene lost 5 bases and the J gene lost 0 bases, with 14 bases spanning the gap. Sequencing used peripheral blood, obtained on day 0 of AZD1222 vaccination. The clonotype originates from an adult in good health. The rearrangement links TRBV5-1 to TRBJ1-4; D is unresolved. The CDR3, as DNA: TGCGCCAGCAGGGCAGAGACGACCTCAACTAATGAAAAACTGTTTTTT. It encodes CASRAETTSTNEKLFF.